The 25 T cell receptor beta chains in this list originate from one sample, sequenced in a study of patients and donors after allogeneic stem cell transplantation. MiXCR, applied by TCRdb to the RT-PCR reads, yields one record per CDR3 protein. The sample lists 900,000 to 1,000,000 distinct CDR3 sequences, roughly 18% occurring once. What was sequenced was blood, either unsorted or a sorted T cell fraction (not recorded which). These receptor sequences come from a human donor who was either an allogeneic HSCT recipient or a stem cell or donor lymphocyte infusion donor (not recorded which). It is not recorded whose cells these are; they may come from a transplant donor.

The chain has TRBV5-1 and TRBJ2-1, with 9 bases fitting TRBD1. The CDR3 is made up of 16 amino acids. CDR1 is SGHRS, CDR2 YFSETQ, per germline. V trimming: 4 bases; J trimming: 7 bases; junction bases outside the gene matches: 12. CDR3 residues: CASSPQDRTGENEQFF. CDR3 bases: TGCGCCAGCAGCCCACAGGACAGGACAGGGGAGAATGAGCAGTTCTTC.

This clonotype was seen only a few times. The V call is TRBV6-1, the J call TRBJ2-7, with D possibly TRBD2 on 7 matching bases. This CDR3 has 15 amino acids. V dropped 5 bases and J dropped 3 bases, with 17 bases sitting between them. CDR1 is MNHNS and CDR2 is SASEGT in the germline V gene. The CDR3 sequence is CASSQQKGGIYEQYF. In nucleotides, the CDR3 is TGTGCCAGCAGTCAACAGAAGGGGGGGATCTACGAGCAGTACTTC.

This sequence joins TRBV4-3 and TRBJ1-6; no firm D call. CDR3 size: 15 residues. V was trimmed by 0 bases and J by 9 bases, leaving 12 bases between them. Germline V gene sequence: CDR1 LGHNA, CDR2 YSLEER. The CDR3 spells CASSQEAGRSSPLHF. The CDR3 nucleotides read TGCGCCAGCAGCCAAGAGGCAGGTAGAAGTTCACCCCTCCACTTT.

This clonotype was found a few times. The chain is built from TRBV28 and TRBJ2-1; D unclear. Germline-derived CDR1 and CDR2 are MDHEN and SYDVKM. The CDR3 has 15 residues. V lost 7 bases, J lost 4 bases, and 17 bases lay in between. The CDR3 loop reads CASNLNWNPYNEQFF. The CDR3 nucleotides are TGTGCCAGCAACCTTAACTGGAACCCATACAATGAGCAGTTCTTC.

V and J are TRBV13 and TRBJ2-7; possibly TRBD1 for D (7 bases). V lost 5 bases and J lost 3, with 17 bases in between. Germline CDR1 is PRHDT and CDR2 is FYEKMQ (reference sequence). This CDR3 region has 15 residues. CDR3 in DNA: TGTGCCAGCAGCACCAGGGGGAGGTTCGGCTACGAGCAGTACTTC. Translation gives CASSTRGRFGYEQYF.

In its sample, this clonotype was seen a few times. The genes are TRBV20-1 and TRBJ2-1; 9 bases line up with TRBD2. With 6 bases clipped from V and 4 bases from J, the junction kept 7 bases outside the gene matches. Per the germline V gene, CDR1 is DFQATT and CDR2 is SNEGSKA (reference sequence). This CDR3 contains 14 residues. The CDR3 DNA follows: TGCAGTGCCCTCCACAGCGGGGGGTACAATGAGCAGTTCTTC. It translates to CSALHSGGYNEQFF.

The table lists this clonotype with many counts. The CDR3 region is CSAHGLADTQYF. CDR3 sequence (DNA): TGCAGCGCCCACGGCCTAGCAGATACGCAGTATTTT. The chain uses TRBV29-1 and TRBJ2-3; no clear D. Germline V gene sequence: CDR1 SQVTM, CDR2 ANQGSEA. V lost 7 bases to trimming and J lost 4 bases, with 12 bases between them. This CDR3 has 12 amino acids.

There are many counts of this clonotype. Sequence at one end of the junction differs from germline and may be a read error. V and J are TRBV5-1 and TRBJ2-1, with 8 nucleotides matching TRBD2. The length of the CDR3 is 14 residues. Germline lookup yields CDR1 SGHRS and CDR2 YFSETQ. The CDR3 protein is CASSPGTSYNEQFF. The DNA of the CDR3 is TGTGCCAGCAGCCCCGGGACTAGCTACAATGAGCAGTTCTTC.

The chain combines TRBV12-3 or TRBV12-4 with TRBJ2-2; D may be TRBD1 (5 bases). V lost 11 bases and J lost 3, with 10 bases in between. The CDR3 runs 12 residues. In DNA form, the CDR3 reads TGTGCCGGGGCCTCTCACACCGGGGAGCTGTTTTTT. Translated: CAGASHTGELFF.

This rearrangement joins TRBV2 to TRBJ2-7; D remains unclear. This CDR3 contains 15 residues. Per the germline V gene, CDR1 is SNHLY and CDR2 is FYNNEI. V was cut by 6 bases and J by 1 base, with 16 bases left in between. The CDR3 protein is CASSERWYTSYEQYF. The CDR3 DNA reads as TGTGCCAGCAGCGAGAGGTGGTACACTTCCTACGAGCAGTACTTC. The variable domain in full, completed from reference TRBV2 and TRBJ2-7, reads EPEVTQTPSHQVTQMGQEVILRCVPISNHLYFYWYRQILGQKVEFLVSFYNNEISEKSEIFDDQFSVERPDGSNFTLKIRSTKLEDSAMYFCASSERWYTSYEQYFGPGTRLTVT.

V and J are TRBV4-1 and TRBJ1-2; D gene ambiguous. Germline V gives CDR1 MGHRA, CDR2 YSYEKL. The CDR3 spans 16 residues. V lost 0 bases and J lost 0, with 11 bases in between. The CDR3 bases are TGCGCCAGCAGCCAAGAAGGCGGTGCAACTAACTATGGCTACACCTTC. Its protein is CASSQEGGATNYGYTF.

This clonotype has a handful of counts. The gene calls are TRBV29-1 and TRBJ2-4, with D tentatively TRBD1 (5 bases). The V gene's germline CDR1 is SQVTM and CDR2 ANQGSEA. CDR3 length equals 13 residues. V shed 6 bases and J shed 0 bases, with 9 bases lying between them. The CDR3, as DNA: TGCAGCGTGGGGCCGTTAGCCAAAAACATTCAGTACTTC. This gives the protein CSVGPLAKNIQYF.

The sample holds a few counts of this clonotype. The genes are TRBV6-5 and TRBJ1-3, with D hard to call. This CDR3 has 13 residues. Trimming cost V 2 bases and J 0 bases, with 2 bases left between them. Germline V gives CDR1 MNHEY, CDR2 SVGAGI. This chain's CDR3 is CASSYLSGNTIYF. The CDR3 DNA reads TGTGCCAGCAGTTACCTCTCTGGAAACACCATATATTTT.

This chain links TRBV6-1 with TRBJ2-2; weak D call: TRBD1 (5 bases). Trimming took 0 bases from V and 3 from J, leaving 11 bases between them. CDR3 length: 16 amino acids. CDR1 and CDR2 from the germline V gene are MNHNS and SASEGT. The CDR3 spells CASSEAEWTYTGELFF. The CDR3, as DNA: TGTGCCAGCAGTGAAGCCGAGTGGACATACACCGGGGAGCTGTTTTTT.

This clonotype was counted only a few times. This sequence joins TRBV24-1 and TRBJ2-5; 9 bases fit TRBD1. V trimming: 3 bases; J trimming: 1 base; junction bases outside the gene matches: 11. Germline CDR1 is KGHDR and CDR2 is SFDVKD. This CDR3 has 18 amino acids. The DNA of the CDR3 is TGTGCCACCAGTGATCCCCTCCGGACGACAGGGGGCCAAGAGACCCAGTACTTC. Its translation is CATSDPLRTTGGQETQYF.

This clonotype was counted only a few times. The chain employs TRBV5-1 and TRBJ2-4; maybe TRBD1 (6 bases). The germline gives CDR1 SGHRS, CDR2 YFSETQ. Trimming removed 2 bases at V and 2 bases at J, with 17 bases between. The CDR3 has 17 amino acids. The CDR3 coding sequence is TGCGCCAGCAGCTTATCCGGACAGAGAATAACCAAAAACATTCAGTACTTC. It specifies CASSLSGQRITKNIQYF.

This clonotype was seen only a few times. The V call is TRBV2, the J call TRBJ2-1, with 8 bases lining up with TRBD1. Looked up from germline, CDR1 is SNHLY and CDR2 is FYNNEI. The CDR3 runs 13 residues. V lost 6 bases and J lost 15; bases outside the gene matches: 13. The CDR3 nucleotides read TGTGCCAGCAGCCTCCTTCTGTCCGGGACAGGGTTCTTC. Amino acids: CASSLLLSGTGFF.

This clonotype was counted between two and nine times. V gene TRBV7-8 combines with J gene TRBJ2-7, with D perhaps matching TRBD1 (6 bases). Trimming cost V 5 bases and J 4 bases, with 18 bases left between them. CDR3 size: 15 residues. The germline gives CDR1 SGHVS, CDR2 FQNEAQ. The CDR3 is CASSRPGASMYEQYF. As DNA, the CDR3 is TGTGCCAGCAGCCGTCCAGGGGCTTCAATGTACGAGCAGTACTTC. Drawing the rest from reference TRBV7-8 and TRBJ2-7, the complete variable domain is GAGVSQSPRYKVAKRGQDVALRCDPISGHVSLFWYQQALGQGPEFLTYFQNEAQLDKSGLPSDRFFAERPEGSVSTLKIQRTQQEDSAVYLCASSRPGASMYEQYFGPGTRLTVT.

The rearrangement uses TRBV21-1 and TRBJ2-3; whether TRBD1, the table's D call, matches the DNA was not checked. TRBV21-1 is a pseudogene segment. This CDR3 has 17 residues. CDR3 DNA sequence: TGTGCCAGCAGCAAAGCTCGTCCGGGAAATCTCACAGATACGCAGTATTTT. It yields the protein CASSKARPGNLTDTQYF.

The CDR3 DNA reads as TGTGCCAGCAGCGCTCACTCTCGAGCGGAGGGGTACACAGATACGCAGTATTTT. Its translation is CASSAHSRAEGYTDTQYF. This chain connects TRBV9 to TRBJ2-3, with D possibly being TRBD2 (6 bases). Germline lookup yields CDR1 SGDLS and CDR2 YYNGEE. CDR3 size: 18 residues. Deletions cut 3 bases from V and 2 bases from J, with 22 bases between.

This clonotype showed up just a few times. The V and J genes are TRBV20-1 and TRBJ1-1, with D tentatively TRBD1 (5 bases). The CDR3 has 14 amino acids. Trimming cost V 1 base and J 1 base, with 10 bases left between them. Germline loops: CDR1 DFQATT, CDR2 SNEGSKA (reference sequence). In DNA form, the CDR3 reads TGCAGTGCTAGAGGGGGGAATGGGAACACTGAAGCTTTCTTT. The encoded protein is CSARGGNGNTEAFF.

This clonotype was seen only a few times. The chain has TRBV21-1 and TRBJ2-2; TRBD2 was called by the table and not checked on the DNA. TRBV21-1 is a recognized pseudogene. The CDR3 length is 16 residues. DNA of the CDR3: TGTGCCAGCAGCAAAGGGAAACCGGACTACACCGGGGAGCTGTTTTTT. Amino acids: CASSKGKPDYTGELFF.

Only a few counts were recorded for this clonotype. The gene calls are TRBV11-2 and TRBJ2-2, with D unresolved. The CDR3 sequence is 14 residues long. The ends were cut back, 5 bases at V and 1 base at J, with 8 bases in the middle. Germline CDR1 reads SGHAT; CDR2 reads FQNNGV. The CDR3 reads CASSPLKNTGELFF. For the CDR3, the DNA is TGTGCCAGCAGCCCTCTTAAGAACACCGGGGAGCTGTTTTTT.

The chain recombines TRBV2 with TRBJ1-5, with a tentative D call TRBD1 (6 bases). The germline gives CDR1 SNHLY, CDR2 FYNNEI. The germline V and J ends were trimmed by 8 bases and 5 bases, with 19 bases remaining between them. This CDR3 region has 15 residues. The CDR3 DNA follows: TGTGCCAGCTCTGGTTTCAGGGGTAGTGATCAGCCCCAGCATTTT. Encoded protein: CASSGFRGSDQPQHF.

This clonotype was seen at least ten times. The rearrangement uses TRBV4-2 and TRBJ1-5, with D unresolved. This CDR3 contains 14 residues. V was trimmed by 0 bases and J by 3 bases, leaving 6 bases between them. The germline CDR1 and CDR2 sequences are LGHNA and YNFKEQ. The CDR3 bases are TGTGCCAGCAGCCAAGAGGCCCACAATCAGCCCCAGCATTTT. This translates into CASSQEAHNQPQHF.